This record looks at one T cell receptor beta chain sequence and its context. Authors' methods: Estimates of nucleated cell counts were drawn from the amplification of reference gene primers. Measured with immunoSEQ multiplex PCR; TCRdb has only the in-frame clones, and not every one. V, J and clone size are those of that table, while D and trimming were read from the DNA. Among more than 100,000 clones listed, under 80% were seen once. This sample was taken from a study of blood T cell repertoires in COVID-19. Study overall: Specimens from acute and convalescent COVID-19 originated in the United States, Italy and Spain. T cells, B-cell-depleted T cells, or PBMCs provided the cDNA or gDNA that served as material.

The V gene's germline CDR1 is KGHSH and CDR2 LQKENI. The CDR3 totals 13 residues. The V end lost 2 bases, the J end lost 1 base, and 5 bases lay between the germline ends. The TCR was taken from a man aged 65-85 years with acute or convalescent COVID-19. The chain is built from TRBV18 and TRBJ1-2; D is uncertain. The sequenced sample was peripheral blood. The CDR3 protein is CASSPSDNYGYTF. In DNA form, the CDR3 reads TGTGCCAGCTCACCATCAGATAACTATGGCTACACCTTC.